This T cell receptor beta chain was obtained from a study of graft-versus-host responses after intestinal transplantation. Overall study findings and caveats: GvH clones appeared in recipient marrow, some first in ileum or blood.

Of note for this clone: Its cognate antigen is unknown.

Trimming left V 5 bases short and J 4 bases short, with 15 bases between. The CDR3 runs 15 residues. Germline CDR1 and CDR2: LNHDA and SQIVND (reference sequence). Some clones are missing from TCRdb's copy, which holds only in-frame ones; the method was immunoSEQ multiplex PCR. This sample carries 100,000 to 120,000 clones, 93% of them seen once, and the ten largest clones take less than 0.55%. This receptor was taken from a human donor who received an intestinal transplant. The source material was unstimulated CD8+ T cells sorted from spleen or lymph node cells, sampled before intestinal transplant. This chain uses TRBV19 with TRBJ2-1, with D hard to call. CDR3 sequence (DNA): TGTGCCAGTAGTCGGACCCAAGGTGGTTACAATGAGCAGTTCTTC. Residues: CASSRTQGGYNEQFF. Full variable domain (outside the CDR3, taken from reference TRBV19 and TRBJ2-1): DGGITQSPKYLFRKEGQNVTLSCEQNLNHDAMYWYRQDPGQGLRLIYYSQIVNDFQKGDIAEGYSVSREKKESFPLTVTSAQKNPTAFYLCASSRTQGGYNEQFFGPGTRLTVL.